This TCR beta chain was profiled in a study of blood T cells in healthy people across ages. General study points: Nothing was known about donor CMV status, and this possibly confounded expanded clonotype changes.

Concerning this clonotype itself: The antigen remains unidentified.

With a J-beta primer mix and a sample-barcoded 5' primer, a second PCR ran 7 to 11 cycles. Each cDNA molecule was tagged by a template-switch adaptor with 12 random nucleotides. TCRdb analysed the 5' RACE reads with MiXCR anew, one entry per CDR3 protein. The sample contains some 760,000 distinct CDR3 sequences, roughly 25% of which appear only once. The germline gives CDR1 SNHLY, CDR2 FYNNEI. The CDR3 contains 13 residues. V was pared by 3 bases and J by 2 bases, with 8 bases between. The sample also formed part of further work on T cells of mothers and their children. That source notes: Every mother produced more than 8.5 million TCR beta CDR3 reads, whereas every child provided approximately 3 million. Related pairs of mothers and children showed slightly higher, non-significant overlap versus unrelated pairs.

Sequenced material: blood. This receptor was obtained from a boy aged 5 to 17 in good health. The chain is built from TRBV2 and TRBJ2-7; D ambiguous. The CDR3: CASSDGYTYEQYF. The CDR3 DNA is TGTGCCAGCAGTGATGGGTATACCTACGAGCAGTACTTC.